This TCR beta chain was obtained from a study of T cells after yellow fever vaccination. Study results and limitations: Just a small share of clonotypes turned up in the CD4 compartment as well as the CD8 compartment.

This CDR3 spans 17 amino acids. The J segment lost 3 bases and the V segment lost 1 base, leaving 10 bases of the junction unmatched. Germline V gene sequence: CDR1 DFQATT, CDR2 SNEGSKA (reference sequence). This clonotype showed up many times. Its specificity is unknown. Synthesis of TCR cDNA relied on 5'RACE template switching, which attached a universal primer site and UMIs. TCRdb processed the 5' RACE reads anew with MiXCR; each CDR3 protein has one entry. The repertoire has some 110,000 distinct CDR3 sequences, more than 5.5% of them found once; the top ten carry approximately 3%. The gene calls are TRBV20-1 and TRBJ2-7, with 12 bases lining up with TRBD1. The material sequenced was CD4+ T cells sorted from PBMCs, taken roughly 46 days after the first yellow fever vaccination. This receptor was taken from a man aged 18 to 29 who received the YFV17D yellow fever vaccine. CDR3 residues: CSARGPPGQGAHYEQYF. The CDR3 DNA sequence: TGCAGTGCTAGAGGACCCCCGGGACAGGGGGCTCACTACGAGCAGTACTTC.